These 23 T cell receptor beta chains were all obtained from the same sample, sequenced in a study of T cells of healthy individuals. TCRdb re-derived calls from the 5' RACE reads in MiXCR, one entry per CDR3 protein. Of around 40,000 distinct CDR3 sequences in the sample, 4.5% were seen once. The source is a human donor in good health.

The V gene is TRBV18, the J gene TRBJ1-3; D gene ambiguous. The germline CDR1 and CDR2 sequences are KGHSH and LQKENI. This CDR3 spans 15 amino acids. Between the trimmed V and J ends, which lost 0 bases and 0 bases, there was a span of 6 bases. CDR3 nucleotides: TGTGCCAGCTCACCACCGGTGCTCTCTGGAAACACCATATATTTT. Translating gives CASSPPVLSGNTIYF.

The chain combines TRBV7-2 with TRBJ2-3; 11 bases are shared with TRBD2. In germline, CDR1 is SGHTA, CDR2 FQGNSA. There are 19 residues in the CDR3. The V gene end was trimmed by 5 bases and the J gene end by 4 bases; junction bases not matched to a gene: 17. The CDR3: CASSPPGGLIAGGADTQYF. The CDR3 bases are TGTGCCAGCAGCCCCCCGGGGGGGCTCATAGCGGGAGGGGCAGATACGCAGTATTTT.

This clonotype was counted between two and nine times. This chain links TRBV2 with TRBJ2-1; D possibly matches TRBD1 or TRBD2 (5 bases each). V gave up 8 bases and J gave up 1 base, with 12 bases separating them. Germline CDR1 SNHLY, CDR2 FYNNEI. CDR3 length: 14 residues. In DNA form, the CDR3 reads TGTGCCAGCTGGGGGACGAGGTCCTACAATGAGCAGTTCTTC. This codes for CASWGTRSYNEQFF.

At least ten counts were recorded for this clonotype. The chain has TRBV19 and TRBJ1-1; 9 nucleotides line up with TRBD1. CDR1 is LNHDA, CDR2 SQIVND, per germline (reference sequence). The CDR3 covers 18 residues. Trimming removed 6 bases from V and 0 bases from J; junction bases left unmatched: 14. CDR3 sequence: CASSPRTGDLLMNTEAFF. DNA for the CDR3: TGTGCCAGTAGCCCTAGGACAGGGGACCTACTCATGAACACTGAAGCTTTCTTT. Drawing the rest from reference TRBV19 and TRBJ1-1, the complete variable domain is DGGITQSPKYLFRKEGQNVTLSCEQNLNHDAMYWYRQDPGQGLRLIYYSQIVNDFQKGDIAEGYSVSREKKESFPLTVTSAQKNPTAFYLCASSPRTGDLLMNTEAFFGQGTRLTVV.

The chain has TRBV19 and TRBJ2-3; 8 nucleotides line up with TRBD1. This CDR3 contains 15 residues. J gave up 5 bases and V 5 bases, and 9 bases lay outside the gene matches. Germline V gene data show CDR1 as LNHDA and CDR2 as SQIVND (reference sequence). CDR3 residues: CASSADRVNLDTQYF. DNA for the CDR3: TGTGCCAGTAGTGCGGACAGGGTTAATTTAGATACGCAGTATTTT.

In its sample, this clonotype was seen many times. The chain uses TRBV7-6 and TRBJ1-1; a weak D match, TRBD1 (6 bases). The CDR3 consists of 15 residues. V lost 0 bases to trimming and J lost 3 bases, with 11 bases between them. CDR1 and CDR2 from the germline V gene are SGHVS and FNYEAQ. CDR3 DNA sequence: TGTGCCAGCAGCTTAGCCCGACAGGTTGACACTGAAGCTTTCTTT. This translates into CASSLARQVDTEAFF.

This clonotype occurred many times. This chain uses TRBV6-1 with TRBJ2-1, with 7 bases fitting TRBD2. The CDR3 consists of 14 residues. Looked up from germline, CDR1 is MNHNS and CDR2 is SASEGT. Trimming took 4 bases from V and 2 from J; bases not matched to a gene: 2. The chain's CDR3 is CASSALAAYNEQFF. CDR3 bases: TGTGCCAGCAGTGCCCTAGCGGCCTACAATGAGCAGTTCTTC.

A few counts support this clonotype. Written as DNA, the CDR3 is TGTGCCAGCAGCCAAGATGGGTCCTTTCGCTCCTACAATGAGCAGTTCTTC. It translates to CASSQDGSFRSYNEQFF. The gene calls are TRBV4-2 and TRBJ2-1, with unresolved D. The V gene's germline CDR1 is LGHNA and CDR2 YNFKEQ. This CDR3 region has 17 residues. The V and J ends lost 0 bases and 0 bases respectively, with 12 bases between them.

This clonotype was recorded many times. This CDR3 is CASSQDLGRSGANVLTF. The CDR3 DNA reads as TGTGCCAGCAGCCAAGATCTTGGGCGCTCTGGGGCCAACGTCCTGACTTTC. The chain combines TRBV3-1 with TRBJ2-6; D is ambiguous. In germline, CDR1 is LGHDT, CDR2 YNNKEL (reference sequence). The germline V and J ends were trimmed by 0 bases and 0 bases, with 9 bases remaining between them. This CDR3 has 17 amino acids.

The V call is TRBV2, the J call TRBJ2-7; 9 bases line up with TRBD1. The germline V gene encodes CDR1 SNHLY and CDR2 FYNNEI. There are 15 residues in the CDR3. V shed 5 bases and J 1 base; nucleotides not matched to a gene: 6. The CDR3 DNA follows: TGTGCCAGCAGTTACCGGGACAGGGTATCCTACGAGCAGTACTTC. The encoded protein is CASSYRDRVSYEQYF.

The V and J genes are TRBV2 and TRBJ1-6; no firm D call. Germline loops: CDR1 SNHLY, CDR2 FYNNEI. CDR3 length equals 13 residues. V dropped 7 bases and J dropped 9 bases, with 13 bases sitting between them. The CDR3 DNA sequence: TGTGCCAGCAACCCCGATTTAGGTTCACCCCTCCACTTT. Amino acid sequence: CASNPDLGSPLHF.

This clonotype has just a few counts. This chain links TRBV2 with TRBJ2-7; 7 bases align to TRBD1. V lost 8 bases to trimming and J lost 7 bases; unmatched junction nucleotides: 8. Germline loops: CDR1 SNHLY, CDR2 FYNNEI. The length of the CDR3 is 12 residues. CDR3 amino acids: CASRDSPWEQYF. The CDR3 DNA reads as TGTGCCAGCCGGGACAGCCCCTGGGAGCAGTACTTC.

The table lists this clonotype with many counts. V and J are TRBV10-3 and TRBJ2-5; the match to TRBD1 covers 9 bases. V trimming: 6 bases; J trimming: 5 bases; junction bases outside the gene matches: 7. In germline, CDR1 is ENHRY, CDR2 SYGVKD. The CDR3 has 14 amino acids. The CDR3 DNA is TGTGCCATCAGGTCGGGACAGGGTAGTGAGACCCAGTACTTC. Amino acid sequence: CAIRSGQGSETQYF.

This clonotype was found many times. This chain links TRBV10-1 with TRBJ1-2, with D perhaps matching TRBD1 (6 bases). Between the trimmed V and J ends, which lost 6 bases and 0 bases, there was a span of 14 bases. Germline V gene lookup returns CDR1 WNHNN and CDR2 SYGVQD (reference sequence). The CDR3 spans 15 residues. The DNA of the CDR3 is TGCGCCAGCAGGTCCTCCGGGACACCTAACTATGGCTACACCTTC. Translating gives CASRSSGTPNYGYTF.

Note on this clonotype: This could be a read error, since a much larger clone is one nucleotide away. The V call is TRBV10-3, the J call TRBJ2-1, with TRBD1 as a possible D gene (6 bases). This CDR3 is 15 amino acids long. Germline loops: CDR1 ENHRY, CDR2 SYGVKD. The CDR3 DNA follows: TGTGCCATCAGTGATCCAGGACAGTCCTACAATGATCAGTTCTTC. Translated: CAISDPGQSYNDQFF.

This clonotype was counted many times. In nucleotides, the CDR3 is TGTGCCAGCAGCTTAGCAGGGCGCCGCACAGATACGCAGTATTTT. It yields the protein CASSLAGRRTDTQYF. V gene TRBV11-2 combines with J gene TRBJ2-3, with D possibly matching TRBD1 (5 bases). Trimming stripped 1 base from V and 1 base from J, with 9 bases between. The CDR3 is 15 amino acids. Germline-derived CDR1 and CDR2 are SGHAT and FQNNGV.

This clonotype was seen repeatedly, ten times or more. The chain carries TRBV9 and TRBJ2-5; D is uncertain. The CDR3 has 14 residues. V was cut by 1 base and J by 1 base, with 8 bases left in between. Germline CDR1 and CDR2: SGDLS and YYNGEE. CDR3 residues: CASSVQPFQETQYF. The CDR3 coding sequence is TGTGCCAGCAGCGTACAGCCTTTCCAAGAGACCCAGTACTTC.

This clonotype was seen ten or more times. J is TRBJ2-1 and V is TRBV20-1, with 9 bases that match TRBD2. CDR1 and CDR2 (germline): DFQATT, SNEGSKA (reference sequence). This CDR3 is 15 amino acids long. The junction had 8 bases not matched to a gene; V was cut back by 2 bases and J by 6 bases. The chain's CDR3 is CSARTGTSYLNEQFF. The CDR3 DNA reads as TGCAGTGCTAGAACCGGGACTAGCTACCTCAATGAGCAGTTCTTC.

This clonotype was seen repeatedly, ten times or more. The rearrangement links TRBV5-1 to TRBJ2-4; D gene unclear. Trimming took 5 bases from V and 0 from J, leaving 9 bases between them. CDR1 is SGHRS, CDR2 YFSETQ, per germline. The CDR3 loop spans 14 amino acids. The CDR3 DNA reads as TGCGCCAGCAGTGACCATCTAGCCAAAAACATTCAGTACTTC. Translation: CASSDHLAKNIQYF.

To note about this clonotype: It may be a read error: a sequence one base away is much more abundant. J is TRBJ2-7 and V is TRBV4-3, with 8 bases lining up with TRBD2. Germline V lookup: CDR1 LGHNA, CDR2 YSLEER. The CDR3 loop spans 16 amino acids. The DNA for the CDR3 is TGCACCAGCAGCCAAGCGCCAATTAGCGGGAACCACGAGCAGTACTTC. Translation gives CTSSQAPISGNHEQYF.

This clonotype is categorized as medium-sized. V and J are TRBV12-3 or TRBV12-4 and TRBJ2-3; 7 bases match TRBD1. J gave up 4 bases and V 5 bases, and 6 bases lay outside the gene matches. This CDR3 comprises 14 residues. In DNA form, the CDR3 reads TGTGCCAGCAGTCCACCCCAGGGGGCAGATACGCAGTATTTT. As protein: CASSPPQGADTQYF.

The CDR3 DNA is TGTGCCAGCAGCTTAGGGAGTCTGAACACTGAAGCTTTCTTT. It translates to CASSLGSLNTEAFF. This chain connects TRBV7-2 to TRBJ1-1, with unresolved D. The CDR3 spans 14 residues. Trimming took 1 base from V and 0 from J, leaving 6 bases between them. The germline CDR1 and CDR2 sequences are SGHTA and FQGNSA.

At least ten counts were recorded for this clonotype. This chain uses TRBV25-1 with TRBJ1-1; no clear D gene. The germline CDR1 and CDR2 sequences are MGHDK and SYGVNS. The V end lost 5 bases, the J end lost 3 bases, and 10 bases lay between the germline ends. This CDR3 comprises 13 residues. The CDR3 loop is CASSRGIDTEAFF. The DNA for the CDR3 is TGTGCCAGCAGTCGTGGAATCGACACTGAAGCTTTCTTT. Based on the CDR3 plus reference TRBV25-1 and TRBJ1-1, the full variable domain is EADIYQTPRYLVIGTGKKITLECSQTMGHDKMYWYQQDPGMELHLIHYSYGVNSTEKGDLSSESTVSRIRTEHFPLTLESARPSHTSQYLCASSRGIDTEAFFGQGTRLTVV.